What follows are 17 T cell receptor beta chains derived from one specimen sequenced in a study of T cells in Graves' hyperthyroidism and ophthalmopathy. TCR beta CDR3 regions were amplified from RNA. The TCR CDR3 was amplified in a first-round RT-PCR using the HTBI primer set. Via MiXCR, TCRdb re-called the multiplex PCR reads, giving one row per CDR3 protein. The table has under 400,000 distinct CDR3 sequences, 16% seen once. The sequencing input was blood. These receptors were collected from a man aged 25 to 40 with Graves' hyperthyroidism.

The V gene is TRBV27, the J gene TRBJ2-1; D unresolved. Germline values: CDR1 MNHEY, CDR2 SMNVEV (reference sequence). Trimming pared 3 bases from V and 0 bases from J, leaving 12 bases between. The CDR3 is 16 residues long. The CDR3 DNA is TGTGCCAGCAGTTTTCAGGCAGGTAGCTCCTACAATGAGCAGTTCTTC. This sequence encodes CASSFQAGSSYNEQFF.

A few counts support this clonotype. V gene TRBV7-9 combines with J gene TRBJ1-2; 7 bases agree with TRBD1. Germline values: CDR1 SEHNR, CDR2 FQNEAQ (reference sequence). The CDR3 contains 16 residues. Trimming removed 6 bases from V and 0 bases from J; junction bases left unmatched: 10. The CDR3, as DNA: TGTGCCAGCAGGGTTCTTACAGGGGAGGCTAACTATGGCTACACCTTC. Translating gives CASRVLTGEANYGYTF.

This clonotype was observed a few times. The V call is TRBV3-1, the J call TRBJ2-7; 7 positions match TRBD2. The CDR3 totals 14 residues. CDR1 and CDR2 (germline): LGHDT, YNNKEL (reference sequence). The trim removed 0 bases at V and 7 bases at J, leaving 6 bases unmatched. CDR3 residues: CASSQDPGGWEQYF. The CDR3 coding sequence is TGTGCCAGCAGCCAAGATCCGGGAGGCTGGGAGCAGTACTTC.

The J gene is TRBJ2-3, the V gene TRBV5-8; TRBD1 matches 7 bases. Looked up from germline, CDR1 is SGHTS and CDR2 is YDEGEE. The CDR3 is 15 amino acids. V shed 2 bases and J 3 bases; nucleotides not matched to a gene: 6. The CDR3 DNA is TGTGCCAGCAGCTTAACAGGGGCAGGGACAGATACGCAGTATTTT. Its protein is CASSLTGAGTDTQYF.

This clonotype was found a few times. The rearrangement links TRBV7-9 to TRBJ2-4; 8 positions match TRBD1. V lost 1 base, J lost 7 bases, and 9 bases stayed unmatched. Germline V gene lookup returns CDR1 SEHNR and CDR2 FQNEAQ (reference sequence). The length of the CDR3 is 16 residues. The CDR3 is CASSLGQGISWNIQYF. In DNA form, the CDR3 reads TGTGCCAGCAGCTTAGGACAGGGGATCTCATGGAACATTCAGTACTTC.

This clonotype was observed many times. One end of the junction fails to match germline, which may point to a read error. The J gene is TRBJ2-1, the V gene TRBV3-1; 8 nucleotides agree with TRBD2. CDR3 length: 12 amino acids. Germline V CDR1 and CDR2: LGHDT, YNNKEL (reference sequence). The CDR3 sequence is CATGTRYSEQFF. CDR3 DNA: TGTGCTACCGGGACTAGATACAGTGAGCAGTTCTTC.

This clonotype was observed a few times. J is TRBJ1-6 and V is TRBV5-5; D is ambiguous. Germline V gives CDR1 SGHKS, CDR2 YYEKEE (reference sequence). The V end was cut by 4 bases, the J end by 5 bases, with 10 bases between. The CDR3 has 14 residues. The CDR3 DNA reads TGTGCCAGCAGCCTGTTTACGGATAATTCACCCCTCCACTTT. As protein: CASSLFTDNSPLHF. Supplemented by reference TRBV5-5 and TRBJ1-6, the full variable domain reads DAGVTQSPTHLIKTRGQQVTLRCSPISGHKSVSWYQQVLGQGPQFIFQYYEKEERGRGNFPDRFSARQFPNYSSELNVNALLLGDSALYLCASSLFTDNSPLHFGNGTRLTVT.

This clonotype was seen many times. The chain is built from TRBV6-1 and TRBJ2-3, with D possibly matching TRBD1 (6 bases). From germline, CDR1 is MNHNS and CDR2 SASEGT. The V and J ends lost 5 bases and 1 base respectively, with 19 bases between them. The CDR3 length is 17 residues. CDR3 in DNA: TGTGCCAGCAGTTCAAAGGGGGAAGGAGTACGCACAGATACGCAGTATTTT. Protein product: CASSSKGEGVRTDTQYF.

At least ten counts were recorded for this clonotype. The rearrangement uses TRBV7-9 and TRBJ2-2; a weak D match, TRBD2 (5 bases). Germline V CDR1 and CDR2: SEHNR, FQNEAQ (reference sequence). The CDR3 sequence is 14 residues long. V lost 1 base and J lost 5, with 8 bases in between. DNA of the CDR3: TGTGCCAGCAGCTTAGGAGCGGTAACCGGGGAGCTGTTTTTT. As protein: CASSLGAVTGELFF.

A few counts support this clonotype. The gene calls are TRBV7-9 and TRBJ2-7, with TRBD1 matching 11 bases. Germline-derived CDR1 and CDR2 are SEHNR and FQNEAQ (reference sequence). With 7 bases clipped from V and 2 bases from J, the junction kept 7 bases outside the gene matches. This CDR3 is 15 amino acids long. In DNA, the CDR3 is TGTGCCAGCACCCCTCGGGACAGGGGGGCCTACGAGCAGTACTTC. This gives the protein CASTPRDRGAYEQYF.

The chain combines TRBV12-3 or TRBV12-4 with TRBJ2-6; D unclear. The CDR3 runs to 13 residues. V was cut by 6 bases and J by 1 base, with 4 bases left in between. CDR3 protein: CASRVSGANVLTF. DNA for the CDR3: TGTGCCAGCAGAGTATCTGGGGCCAACGTCCTGACTTTC.

This clonotype occurred once. Given a much more abundant clone one base away, this may be a read error. The J gene is TRBJ2-2, the V gene TRBV11-2; TRBD1 is a possible D gene (6 bases). The CDR3 has 13 amino acids. Germline V gene data show CDR1 as SGHAT and CDR2 as FQNNGV. CDR3 DNA sequence: TGTGCCAGCAGCCTAGGGGACACCGGGGAGCCGTTTTTT. This translates into CASSLGDTGEPFF.

This clonotype occurred a few times. The J gene is TRBJ2-5, the V gene TRBV5-6; a possible D gene is TRBD1 (5 bases). V was shortened by 3 bases and J by 4 bases, with 13 bases between the two germline ends. Germline V gene data show CDR1 as SGHDT and CDR2 as YYEEEE. CDR3 length: 14 residues. The CDR3 nucleotides are TGTGCCAGCAGCTCCACAAGGGGTGGAGAGACCCAGTACTTC. The encoded protein is CASSSTRGGETQYF. The full variable domain, rest sourced from reference TRBV5-6 and TRBJ2-5, is DAGVTQSPTHLIKTRGQQVTLRCSPKSGHDTVSWYQQALGQGPQFIFQYYEEEERQRGNFPDRFSGHQFPNYSSELNVNALLLGDSALYLCASSSTRGGETQYFGPGTRLLVL.

This clonotype has ten or more counts. The gene calls are TRBV12-3 or TRBV12-4 and TRBJ1-2, with 11 bases aligning to TRBD1. The CDR3 runs to 15 residues. J gave up 3 bases and V 4 bases, and 4 bases lay outside the gene matches. The CDR3 bases are TGTGCCAGCAGTTCTCCGGGACAGGGGGACTATGGCTACACCTTC. Translated, it gives CASSSPGQGDYGYTF.

This clonotype was counted ten times or more. CDR3 coding DNA: TGTGCCACCTCGGGCCCCAGGGGATCGGAGACCCAGTACTTC. Translation gives CATSGPRGSETQYF. V and J are TRBV11-2 and TRBJ2-5, with D maybe TRBD1 (6 bases). V gave up 10 bases and J gave up 5 bases, with 20 bases separating them. The CDR3 runs 14 residues. Germline loops: CDR1 SGHAT, CDR2 FQNNGV. Looking up the rest from reference TRBV11-2 and TRBJ2-5 gives the full variable domain: EAGVAQSPRYKIIEKRQSVAFWCNPISGHATLYWYQQILGQGPKLLIQFQNNGVVDDSQLPKDRFSAERLKGVDSTLKIQPAKLEDSAVYLCATSGPRGSETQYFGPGTRLLVL.

This clonotype appeared many times. J is TRBJ2-2 and V is TRBV14; D not resolved. Trimming took off 2 bases at V and 1 base at J, with 5 bases between the two ends. Per germline, CDR1 SGHDN and CDR2 FVKESK. CDR3 length: 14 amino acids. CDR3 sequence (DNA): TGTGCCAGCAGCCAACTACGGAACACCGGGGAGCTGTTTTTT. The encoded protein is CASSQLRNTGELFF. Supplemented by reference TRBV14 and TRBJ2-2, the full variable domain reads EAGVTQFPSHSVIEKGQTVTLRCDPISGHDNLYWYRRVMGKEIKFLLHFVKESKQDESGMPNNRFLAERTGGTYSTLKVQPAELEDSGVYFCASSQLRNTGELFFGEGSRLTVL.

This clonotype showed up just a few times. The chain links TRBV5-1 to TRBJ2-2, with TRBD1 identical over 9 bases. The CDR3 extends over 15 amino acids. The V segment lost 0 bases and the J segment 5 bases; nucleotides outside the gene matches: 2. Looked up from germline, CDR1 is SGHRS and CDR2 is YFSETQ. The CDR3 DNA is TGCGCCAGCAGCTTGGCCGGGACAGGGACCGGGGAGCTGTTTTTT. This encodes CASSLAGTGTGELFF.